The 29 T cell receptor beta chains reported below all come from one sample, sequenced in a study of T-cell reconstitution after alpha-beta-depleted transplantation in children. It was with unique molecular identifiers that the TCRbeta library was prepared. Via MiXCR, TCRdb re-called the PCR reads, giving one row per CDR3 protein. The table includes about 640,000 distinct CDR3 sequences, approximately 17% detected once. Sequenced material: PBMCs from the stem cell graft donor, taken from the stem cell graft. These receptor sequences come from a human donor who donated a stem cell graft to a child with acute myeloid leukemia.

The sample holds many counts of this clonotype. The rearrangement joins TRBV12-3 or TRBV12-4 to TRBJ2-1; no clear D gene. V was shortened by 6 bases and J by 10 bases, with 13 bases between the two germline ends. The CDR3 covers 12 residues. This CDR3 reads CASRPWGKEQFF. In DNA, the CDR3 is TGTGCCAGCAGGCCCTGGGGAAAAGAGCAGTTCTTC.

This clonotype was detected ten times or more. V and J are TRBV6-5 and TRBJ2-3; a possible D gene is TRBD2 (6 bases). The germline V and J ends were trimmed by 2 bases and 0 bases, with 12 bases remaining between them. Germline V CDR1 and CDR2: MNHEY, SVGAGI. The CDR3 runs 16 residues. The CDR3 region has the DNA TGTGCCAGCAGTTACGGGGGGACGAGGAGCACAGATACGCAGTATTTT. Translation: CASSYGGTRSTDTQYF.

This clonotype was observed a few times. V usage is TRBV7-6 and J usage is TRBJ2-1; a weak D match, TRBD2 (5 bases). This CDR3 has 12 amino acids. Trimming removed 5 bases at V and 7 bases at J, with 9 bases between. Germline CDR1 reads SGHVS; CDR2 reads FNYEAQ. CDR3 protein: CASSLDWNEQFF. The CDR3 bases are TGTGCCAGCAGCCTGGACTGGAATGAGCAGTTCTTC. Drawing the rest from reference TRBV7-6 and TRBJ2-1, the complete variable domain is GAGVSQSPRYKVTKRGQDVALRCDPISGHVSLYWYRQALGQGPEFLTYFNYEAQQDKSGLPNDRFSAERPEGSISTLTIQRTEQRDSAMYRCASSLDWNEQFFGPGTRLTVL.

As for this clonotype: An end of the junction does not agree with germline; a read error may underlie this. The rearrangement links TRBV20-1 to TRBJ2-1; 7 bases align to TRBD1. The CDR3 sequence is 14 residues long. Germline loops: CDR1 DFQATT, CDR2 SNEGSKA (reference sequence). For the CDR3, the DNA is TGCAGTGATAGACAGGGTCGGTCCTACAATGAGCAGTTCTTC. Its translation: CSDRQGRSYNEQFF.

A few counts support this clonotype. CDR3 residues: CATRGQEYPNEQFF. CDR3 coding DNA: TGTGCCACCAGAGGCCAAGAATACCCGAATGAGCAGTTCTTC. The chain combines TRBV24-1 with TRBJ2-1; unclear D gene. CDR3 length: 14 amino acids. V was pared by 7 bases and J by 7 bases, with 16 bases between. Germline V gene data show CDR1 as KGHDR and CDR2 as SFDVKD.

This clonotype was detected many times. The rearrangement uses TRBV20-1 and TRBJ1-2; tentatively, D is TRBD1 (5 bases). Germline loops: CDR1 DFQATT, CDR2 SNEGSKA (reference sequence). V dropped 2 bases and J dropped 6 bases, with 16 bases sitting between them. The CDR3 sequence is 14 residues long. The CDR3 sequence is CSARRDALTDGYTF. The CDR3 DNA is TGCAGTGCTAGACGGGACGCGCTAACTGATGGCTACACCTTC.

This clonotype was picked up a small number of times. The chain couples TRBV27 to TRBJ2-1; D perhaps matches TRBD2 (5 bases). This CDR3 spans 14 amino acids. Germline assignment: CDR1 MNHEY and CDR2 SMNVEV (reference sequence). V was trimmed by 3 bases and J by 5 bases, leaving 11 bases between them. CDR3 sequence: CASSFGEWDNEQFF. The CDR3 DNA reads TGTGCCAGCAGTTTCGGGGAGTGGGACAATGAGCAGTTCTTC.

This chain connects TRBV5-1 to TRBJ2-7; D ambiguous. This CDR3 has 14 residues. In germline, CDR1 is SGHRS, CDR2 YFSETQ. The V end was cut by 0 bases, the J end by 1 base, with 8 bases between. CDR3 residues: CASSLDARSYEQYF. The DNA of the CDR3 is TGCGCCAGCAGCTTGGATGCACGTTCCTACGAGCAGTACTTC.

The table lists this clonotype with many counts. The chain couples TRBV29-1 to TRBJ2-5, with D possibly called TRBD1 or TRBD2 (5 bases each). Germline V CDR1 and CDR2: SQVTM, ANQGSEA. The CDR3 length is 15 residues. Between the trimmed V and J ends, which lost 4 bases and 5 bases, there was a span of 20 bases. The CDR3: CSVAGSLLGDETQYF. In nucleotides, the CDR3 is TGCAGCGTTGCAGGGAGTCTCCTCGGGGATGAGACCCAGTACTTC.

At least ten counts were recorded for this clonotype. The chain uses TRBV27 and TRBJ2-1; 9 bases are shared with TRBD2. The CDR3 sequence is 15 residues long. Germline CDR1 MNHEY, CDR2 SMNVEV (reference sequence). J lost 4 bases, V lost 4 bases, and 5 bases had no gene match. CDR3: CASSWSSGDYNEQFF. The CDR3 DNA reads as TGTGCCAGCAGTTGGTCTAGCGGGGATTACAATGAGCAGTTCTTC.

The rearrangement joins TRBV5-5 to TRBJ1-4, with unresolved D. The V end lost 0 bases, the J end lost 0 bases, and 6 bases lay between the germline ends. The CDR3 is 15 amino acids. Looked up from germline, CDR1 is SGHKS and CDR2 is YYEKEE (reference sequence). CDR3 DNA sequence: TGTGCCAGCAGCTTGGTCGATGCAACTAATGAAAAACTGTTTTTT. It yields the protein CASSLVDATNEKLFF.

The CDR3 DNA is TGTGCCAGCAGTTTGGACCCCTGGGAGCAGTACGTC. Translating it yields CASSLDPWEQYV. The V gene is TRBV6-2 or TRBV6-3, the J gene TRBJ2-7, with D unclear. Germline lookup yields CDR1 MNHEY and CDR2 SVGEGT. The V end lost 4 bases, the J end lost 7 bases, and 11 bases lay between the germline ends. The CDR3 length is 12 residues.

This clonotype was detected only once. A junction end diverges from the germline sequence, so it may reflect a read error. The CDR3 sequence: CASGLTTGGEDTQYF. As DNA, the CDR3 is TGTGCCAGCGGTTTGACCACGGGGGGGGAAGATACGCAGTATTTT. This chain uses TRBV12-3 or TRBV12-4 with TRBJ2-3; TRBD2 matches at 8 bases. The CDR3 sequence is 15 residues long.

A few counts support this clonotype. The chain is built from TRBV7-9 and TRBJ2-1; 7 bases are a match to TRBD2. The CDR3 totals 13 residues. The junction had 6 bases not matched to a gene; V was cut back by 5 bases and J by 8 bases. The germline CDR1 and CDR2 sequences are SEHNR and FQNEAQ (reference sequence). CDR3 DNA: TGTGCCAGCAGCCCAAGCGGGGCCTATGAGCAGTTCTTC. As protein: CASSPSGAYEQFF.

V is TRBV12-3 or TRBV12-4 and J is TRBJ1-1; 8 bases map to TRBD1. The CDR3 is 17 amino acids. V gave up 1 base and J gave up 2 bases; unmatched junction bases: 9. The CDR3 coding sequence is TGTGCCAGCAGTTTAGTAGCCCCCGGGACAGGAAACACTGAAGCTTTCTTT. Its protein is CASSLVAPGTGNTEAFF.

The chain is built from TRBV7-2 and TRBJ2-1; D possibly corresponds to TRBD2 (5 bases). Looked up from germline, CDR1 is SGHTA and CDR2 is FQGNSA. Trimming removed 2 bases from V and 8 bases from J, with 16 bases in between. The CDR3 contains 15 residues. For the CDR3, the DNA is TGTGCCAGCAGCTTACCCTCCAGGACTGCCTATGAGCAGTTCTTC. Residues: CASSLPSRTAYEQFF.

This clonotype was seen only a few times. The CDR3 sequence is CSAKDRGGMNIQYF. As DNA, the CDR3 is TGCAGTGCTAAAGACAGGGGAGGGATGAACATTCAGTACTTC. The gene calls are TRBV20-1 and TRBJ2-4; a possible D gene is TRBD1 (8 bases). Trimming took 4 bases from V and 7 from J, leaving 17 bases between them. The length of the CDR3 is 14 residues. Germline values: CDR1 DFQATT, CDR2 SNEGSKA (reference sequence).

Worth noting for this clonotype: One end of the junction does not line up with germline, which may come from a read error. The V gene is TRBV13, the J gene TRBJ1-1; no reliable D call. The CDR3 consists of 15 residues. Germline V gene data show CDR1 as PRHDT and CDR2 as FYEKMQ (reference sequence). CDR3 DNA sequence: TGTGCCAGCAGCTTAGGCCTCGGAGAAAACACTGACGCTTTCTTT. This gives the protein CASSLGLGENTDAFF. The entire variable domain, with the rest obtained from reference TRBV13 and TRBJ1-1, is as follows: AAGVIQSPRHLIKEKRETATLKCYPIPRHDTVYWYQQGPGQDPQFLISFYEKMQSDKGSIPDRFSAQQFSDYHSELNMSSLELGDSALYFCASSLGLGENTDAFFGQGTRLTVV.

V and J are TRBV6-1 and TRBJ1-2; D not resolved. V shed 6 bases and J shed 8 bases, with 16 bases lying between them. Germline V CDR1 and CDR2: MNHNS, SASEGT. The CDR3 is made up of 13 amino acids. The CDR3 protein is CASSLGRGVGYTF. For the CDR3, the DNA is TGTGCCAGCAGCCTAGGTCGTGGGGTAGGCTACACCTTC.

This clonotype was picked up a small number of times. The chain couples TRBV10-1 to TRBJ1-2; D may be TRBD1 (6 bases). This CDR3 is 13 amino acids long. V dropped 10 bases and J dropped 3 bases, with 15 bases sitting between them. Germline CDR1 WNHNN, CDR2 SYGVQD (reference sequence). CDR3: CATTEGGDYGYTF. Here the CDR3 DNA reads TGCGCCACCACCGAGGGGGGGGACTATGGCTACACCTTC.

The table lists this clonotype with many counts. V gene TRBV30 combines with J gene TRBJ1-5; D remains unclear. V lost 1 base to trimming and J lost 0 bases, with 7 bases between them. CDR3 length: 14 amino acids. Germline lookup yields CDR1 GTSNPN and CDR2 SVGIG (reference sequence). The CDR3 nucleotides read TGTGCCTGGAGTGAGGGCCTTAGCAATCAGCCCCAGCATTTT. It yields the protein CAWSEGLSNQPQHF.

The chain links TRBV18 to TRBJ2-5; no clear D. Germline V gene data show CDR1 as KGHSH and CDR2 as LQKENI. The CDR3 length is 14 residues. With 6 bases removed from V and 1 base from J, the gap between germline ends came to 12 bases. DNA for the CDR3: TGTGCCAGCTCCCCAAGTAGTCCCCAAGAGACCCAGTACTTC. It yields the protein CASSPSSPQETQYF.

This clonotype was detected many times. The chain carries TRBV6-1 and TRBJ2-7; 7 nucleotides agree with TRBD1. CDR3 length equals 16 residues. Trimming at V came to 5 bases and at J to 2 bases, leaving 12 bases not matched to a gene. CDR1 and CDR2 from the germline V gene are MNHNS and SASEGT. CDR3 sequence reads: CASSSSRDSRPYEQYF. As DNA, the CDR3 is TGTGCCAGCAGTAGCAGCCGGGACAGCCGACCCTACGAGCAGTACTTC.

This clonotype was counted at least ten times. This chain connects TRBV7-2 to TRBJ2-7; 7 positions match TRBD1. Germline CDR1 is SGHTA and CDR2 is FQGNSA. The V segment lost 0 bases and the J segment 4 bases; nucleotides outside the gene matches: 6. CDR3 length: 15 residues. This CDR3 is CASSLAYRDSYEQYF. CDR3 DNA: TGTGCCAGCAGCTTAGCGTACCGGGACAGTTACGAGCAGTACTTC.

In its sample, this clonotype was seen many times. The chain recombines TRBV5-5 with TRBJ2-5; D may be TRBD1 or TRBD2 (5 bases each). Germline V gene sequence: CDR1 SGHKS, CDR2 YYEKEE (reference sequence). Trimming left V 3 bases short and J 5 bases short, with 11 bases between. The CDR3 runs 13 residues. The CDR3 reads CASSWEGEETQYF. The CDR3 region has the DNA TGTGCCAGCAGCTGGGAAGGGGAGGAGACCCAGTACTTC.

This clonotype was seen at least ten times. The chain has TRBV20-1 and TRBJ1-2; the D gene is possibly TRBD1 (5 bases). This CDR3 contains 12 residues. Germline V gene data show CDR1 as DFQATT and CDR2 as SNEGSKA (reference sequence). The CDR3 reads CSRGRISYGYTF. The CDR3 bases are TGCAGCCGGGGCCGAATATCTTATGGCTACACCTTC.

This clonotype was recorded at least ten times. This chain connects TRBV10-3 to TRBJ1-1, with 7 bases that match TRBD1. Looked up from germline, CDR1 is ENHRY and CDR2 is SYGVKD. The CDR3 has 15 residues. The V gene end was trimmed by 3 bases and the J gene end by 6 bases; junction bases not matched to a gene: 10. CDR3 sequence (DNA): TGTGCCATCAGTGACCAAGACAGGGAACGGCCTGAAGCTTTCTTT. Translating it yields CAISDQDRERPEAFF.

On this clonotype: Given a much more abundant clone one base away, this may be a read error. The chain uses TRBV20-1 and TRBJ2-2; 7 bases fit TRBD1. The CDR3 runs 13 residues. Germline assignment: CDR1 DFQATT and CDR2 SNEGSKA (reference sequence). The CDR3 spells CSSDRANTGALFF. The CDR3 bases are TGCAGTTCTGACAGGGCGAACACCGGGGCGCTGTTTTTT.

This clonotype has just a few counts. This rearrangement joins TRBV5-1 to TRBJ2-5; TRBD1 matches at 10 bases. CDR3 length: 15 amino acids. CDR1 is SGHRS, CDR2 YFSETQ, per germline. The junction had 8 bases not matched to a gene; V was cut back by 4 bases and J by 5 bases. CDR3: CASSKGQGRQETQYF. The CDR3 DNA reads as TGCGCCAGCAGCAAGGGACAGGGGAGACAGGAGACCCAGTACTTC.